Sequencing of this T cell receptor (beta chain) was carried out in a study of blood T cell repertoires in COVID-19. Study summary: PBMCs, B-cell-depleted T cells, or T cells provided the cDNA or gDNA that made up the material.

Looked up from germline, CDR1 is SGHNT and CDR2 is YENEEA. V lost 1 base to trimming and J lost 7 bases; unmatched junction nucleotides: 9. The CDR3 runs to 16 residues. Method: immunoSEQ multiplex PCR; TCRdb's copy keeps in-frame clones and lacks some. This sample has roughly 66,000 clones; around 93% occur once, and the top ten carry around 6.7%. The V gene is TRBV11-3, the J gene TRBJ2-1; 8 bases fit TRBD1. This receptor was identified in a human donor in a cohort sampled during active COVID-19. Sequencing was carried out using peripheral blood. The CDR3 region is CASSLAPGGASNEQFF. CDR3 coding DNA: TGTGCCAGCAGCTTAGCGCCAGGGGGCGCGAGTAATGAGCAGTTCTTC.